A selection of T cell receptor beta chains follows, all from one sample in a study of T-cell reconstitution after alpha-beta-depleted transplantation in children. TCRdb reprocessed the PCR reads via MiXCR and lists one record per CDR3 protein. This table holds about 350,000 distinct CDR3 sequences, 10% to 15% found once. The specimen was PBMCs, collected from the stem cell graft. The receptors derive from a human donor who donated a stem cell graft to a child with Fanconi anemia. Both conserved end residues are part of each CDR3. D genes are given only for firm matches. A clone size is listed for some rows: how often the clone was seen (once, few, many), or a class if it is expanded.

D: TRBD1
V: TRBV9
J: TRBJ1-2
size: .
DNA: TGTGCCAGCAGCGTAGGGGGACAGGGGGCGCTAGGCTACACCTTC
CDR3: CASSVGGQGALGYTF

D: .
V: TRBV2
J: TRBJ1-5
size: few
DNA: TGTGCCAGCGGAATCACATTCAGGGGTCAGCCCCAGCATTTT
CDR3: CASGITFRGQPQHF

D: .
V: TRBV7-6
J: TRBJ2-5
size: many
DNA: TGTGCCAGCAGCTTTATGTCAGAGACCCAGTACTTC
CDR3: CASSFMSETQYF

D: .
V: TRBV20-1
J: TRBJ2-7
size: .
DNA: TGCAGTGCTAGAACTACAGGGTTTTCCTACGAGCAGTACTTC
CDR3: CSARTTGFSYEQYF

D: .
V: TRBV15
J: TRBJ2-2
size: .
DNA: TGTGCCACCAGCAGAGTGGCTCTTACCGGGGAGCTGTTTTTT
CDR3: CATSRVALTGELFF

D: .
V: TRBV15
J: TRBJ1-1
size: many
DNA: TGTGCCACCAGCAGAGACAGGGGTGGCACTGAAGCTTTCTTT
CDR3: CATSRDRGGTEAFF

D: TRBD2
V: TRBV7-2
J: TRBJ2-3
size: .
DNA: TGTGCCAGCATGCTAGCGGGGGCGGGAGATACGCAGTATTTT
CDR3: CASMLAGAGDTQYF

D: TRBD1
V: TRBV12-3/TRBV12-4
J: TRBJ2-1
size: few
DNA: TGTGCCATCCACCACAGGGGCTCCTACAATGAGCAGTTCTTC
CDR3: CAIHHRGSYNEQFF

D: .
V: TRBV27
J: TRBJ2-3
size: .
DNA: TGTGCCAGCAGTTTAAATGGGGCCACCCGGGGGGATACGCAGTATTTT
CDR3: CASSLNGATRGDTQYF

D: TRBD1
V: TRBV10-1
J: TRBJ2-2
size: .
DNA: TGCGCCAGTACACGGGACAGGGCGGCCGGGGAGCTGTTTTTT
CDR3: CASTRDRAAGELFF

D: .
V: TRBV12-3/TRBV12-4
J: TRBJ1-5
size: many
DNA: TGTGCCAGTCAAGGAGTCCTCAATCAGCCCCAGCATTTT
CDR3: CASQGVLNQPQHF

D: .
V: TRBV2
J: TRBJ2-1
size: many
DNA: TGTGCCAGCAGCATAAACAGGGACAATGAGCAGTTCTTC
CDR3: CASSINRDNEQFF

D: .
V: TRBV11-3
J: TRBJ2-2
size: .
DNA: TGTGCCAGCAGCCCATCCGGGACACAAATCGCCGGGGAGCTGTTTTTT
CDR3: CASSPSGTQIAGELFF

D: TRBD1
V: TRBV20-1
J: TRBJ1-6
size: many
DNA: TGCAGTGCCGCGGGACAGGGGAGAAATTCACCCCTCCACTTT
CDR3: CSAAGQGRNSPLHF